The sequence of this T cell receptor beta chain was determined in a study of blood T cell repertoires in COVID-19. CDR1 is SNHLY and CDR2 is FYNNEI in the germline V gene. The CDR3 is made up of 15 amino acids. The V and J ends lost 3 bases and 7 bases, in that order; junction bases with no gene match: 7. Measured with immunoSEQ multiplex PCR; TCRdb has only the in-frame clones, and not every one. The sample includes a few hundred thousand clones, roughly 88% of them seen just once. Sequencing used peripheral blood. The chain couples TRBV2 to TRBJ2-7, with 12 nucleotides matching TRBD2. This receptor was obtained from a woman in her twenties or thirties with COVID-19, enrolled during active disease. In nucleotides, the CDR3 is TGTGCCAGCAGTGACCCTAGCGGGGGGGCCGGGGAGCAGTACGTC. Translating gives CASSDPSGGAGEQYV.